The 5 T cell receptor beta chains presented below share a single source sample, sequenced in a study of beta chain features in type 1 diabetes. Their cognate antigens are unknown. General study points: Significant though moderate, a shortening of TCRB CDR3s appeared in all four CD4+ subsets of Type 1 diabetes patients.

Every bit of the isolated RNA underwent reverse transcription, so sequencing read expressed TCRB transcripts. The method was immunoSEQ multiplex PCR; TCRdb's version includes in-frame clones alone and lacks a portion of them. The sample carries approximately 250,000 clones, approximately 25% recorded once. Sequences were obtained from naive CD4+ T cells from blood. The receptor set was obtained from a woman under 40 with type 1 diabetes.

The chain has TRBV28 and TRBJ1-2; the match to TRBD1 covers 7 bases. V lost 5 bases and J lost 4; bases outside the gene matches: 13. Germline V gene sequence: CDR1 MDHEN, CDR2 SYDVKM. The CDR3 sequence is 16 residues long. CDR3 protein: CASSPPPATGFYGYTF. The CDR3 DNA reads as TGTGCCAGCAGTCCCCCTCCGGCGACAGGGTTCTATGGCTACACCTTC.

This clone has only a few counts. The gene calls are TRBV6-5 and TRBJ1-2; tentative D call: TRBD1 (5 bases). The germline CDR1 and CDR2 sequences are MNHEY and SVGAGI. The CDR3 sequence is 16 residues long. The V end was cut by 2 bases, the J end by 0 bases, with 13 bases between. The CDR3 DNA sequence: TGTGCCAGCAGTTACCTCCCGGAGGGGACTAACTATGGCTACACCTTC. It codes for CASSYLPEGTNYGYTF.

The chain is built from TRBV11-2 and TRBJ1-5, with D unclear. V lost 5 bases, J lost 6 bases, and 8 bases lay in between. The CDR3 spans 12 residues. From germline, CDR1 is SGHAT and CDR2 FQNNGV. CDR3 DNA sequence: TGTGCCAGCAGCCCGCCGGGTCAGCCCCAGCATTTT. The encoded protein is CASSPPGQPQHF.

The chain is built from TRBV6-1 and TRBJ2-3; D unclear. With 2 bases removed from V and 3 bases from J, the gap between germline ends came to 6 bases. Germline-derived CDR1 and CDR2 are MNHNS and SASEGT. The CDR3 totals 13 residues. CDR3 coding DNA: TGTGCCAGCAGTGAACACCAGACAGATACGCAGTATTTT. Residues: CASSEHQTDTQYF.

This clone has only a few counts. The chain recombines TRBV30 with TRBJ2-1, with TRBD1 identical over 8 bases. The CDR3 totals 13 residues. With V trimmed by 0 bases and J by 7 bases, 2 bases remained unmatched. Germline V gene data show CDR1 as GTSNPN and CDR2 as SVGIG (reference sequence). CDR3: CAWSVNRGNEQFF. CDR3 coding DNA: TGTGCCTGGAGTGTAAACAGGGGGAATGAGCAGTTCTTC.